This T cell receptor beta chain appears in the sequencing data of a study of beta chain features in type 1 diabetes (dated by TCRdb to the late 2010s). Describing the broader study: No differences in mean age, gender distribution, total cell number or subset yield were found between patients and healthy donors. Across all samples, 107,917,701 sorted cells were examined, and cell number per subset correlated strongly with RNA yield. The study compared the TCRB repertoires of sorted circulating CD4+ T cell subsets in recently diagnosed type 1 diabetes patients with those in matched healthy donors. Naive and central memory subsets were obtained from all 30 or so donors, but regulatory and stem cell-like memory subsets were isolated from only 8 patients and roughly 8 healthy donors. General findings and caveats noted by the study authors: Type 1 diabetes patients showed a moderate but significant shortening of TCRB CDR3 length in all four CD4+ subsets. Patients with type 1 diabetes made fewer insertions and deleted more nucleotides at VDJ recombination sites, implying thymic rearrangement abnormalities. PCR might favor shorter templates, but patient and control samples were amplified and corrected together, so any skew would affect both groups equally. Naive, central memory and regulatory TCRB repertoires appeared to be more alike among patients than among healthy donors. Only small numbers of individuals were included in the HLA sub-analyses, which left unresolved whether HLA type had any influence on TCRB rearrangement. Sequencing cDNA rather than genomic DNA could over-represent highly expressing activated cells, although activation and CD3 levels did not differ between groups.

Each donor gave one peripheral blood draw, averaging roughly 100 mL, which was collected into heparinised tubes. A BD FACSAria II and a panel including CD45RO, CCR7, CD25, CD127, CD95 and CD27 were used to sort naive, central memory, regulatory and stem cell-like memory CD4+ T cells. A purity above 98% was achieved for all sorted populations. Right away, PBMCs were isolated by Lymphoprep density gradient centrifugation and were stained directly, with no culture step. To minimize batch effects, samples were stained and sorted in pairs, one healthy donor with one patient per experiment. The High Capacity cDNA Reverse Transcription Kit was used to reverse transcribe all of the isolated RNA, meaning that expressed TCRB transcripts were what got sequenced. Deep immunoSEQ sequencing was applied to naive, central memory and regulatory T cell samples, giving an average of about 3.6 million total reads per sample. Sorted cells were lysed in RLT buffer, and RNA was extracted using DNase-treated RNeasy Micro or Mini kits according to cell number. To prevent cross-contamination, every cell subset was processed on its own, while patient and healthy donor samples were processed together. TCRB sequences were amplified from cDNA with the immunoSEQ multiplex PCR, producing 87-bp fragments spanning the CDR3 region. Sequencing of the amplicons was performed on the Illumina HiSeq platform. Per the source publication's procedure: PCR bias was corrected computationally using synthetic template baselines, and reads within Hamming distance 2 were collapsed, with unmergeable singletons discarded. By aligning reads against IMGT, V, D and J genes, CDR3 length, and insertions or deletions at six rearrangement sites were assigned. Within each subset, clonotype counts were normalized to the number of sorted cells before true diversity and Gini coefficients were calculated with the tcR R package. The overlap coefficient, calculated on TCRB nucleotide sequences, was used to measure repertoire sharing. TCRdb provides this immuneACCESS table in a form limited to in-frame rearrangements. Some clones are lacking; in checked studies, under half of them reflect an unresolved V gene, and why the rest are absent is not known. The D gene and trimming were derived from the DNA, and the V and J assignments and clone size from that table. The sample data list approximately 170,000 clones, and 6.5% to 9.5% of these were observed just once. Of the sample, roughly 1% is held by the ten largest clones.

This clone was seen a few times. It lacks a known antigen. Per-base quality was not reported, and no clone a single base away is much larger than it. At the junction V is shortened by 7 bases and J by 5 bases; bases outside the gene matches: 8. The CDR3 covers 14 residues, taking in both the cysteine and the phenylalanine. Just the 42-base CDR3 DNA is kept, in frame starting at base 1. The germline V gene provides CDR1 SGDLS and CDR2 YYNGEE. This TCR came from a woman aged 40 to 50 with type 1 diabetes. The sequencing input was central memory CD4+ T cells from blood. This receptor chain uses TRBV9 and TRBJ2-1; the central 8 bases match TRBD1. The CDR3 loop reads CASSRQGIHNEQFF. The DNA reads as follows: TGTGCCAGCTCCAGACAGGGGATACACAATGAGCAGTTCTTC.